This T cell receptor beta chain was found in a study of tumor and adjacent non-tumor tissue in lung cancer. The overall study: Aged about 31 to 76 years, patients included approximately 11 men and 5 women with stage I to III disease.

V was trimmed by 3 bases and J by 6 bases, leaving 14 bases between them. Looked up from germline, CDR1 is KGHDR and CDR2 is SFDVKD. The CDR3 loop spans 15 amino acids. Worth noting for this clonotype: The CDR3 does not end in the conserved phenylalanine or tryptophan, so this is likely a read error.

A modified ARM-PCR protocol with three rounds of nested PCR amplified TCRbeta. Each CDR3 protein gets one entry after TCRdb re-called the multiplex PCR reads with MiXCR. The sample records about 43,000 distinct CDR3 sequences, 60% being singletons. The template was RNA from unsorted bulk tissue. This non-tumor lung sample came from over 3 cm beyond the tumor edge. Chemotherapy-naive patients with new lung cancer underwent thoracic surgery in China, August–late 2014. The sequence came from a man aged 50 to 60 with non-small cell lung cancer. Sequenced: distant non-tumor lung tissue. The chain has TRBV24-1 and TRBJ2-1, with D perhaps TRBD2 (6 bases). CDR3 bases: TGTGCCACCAGTGATCTCGGGACTGGGGTCAATGAGCAGTTCTGC. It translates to CATSDLGTGVNEQFC.